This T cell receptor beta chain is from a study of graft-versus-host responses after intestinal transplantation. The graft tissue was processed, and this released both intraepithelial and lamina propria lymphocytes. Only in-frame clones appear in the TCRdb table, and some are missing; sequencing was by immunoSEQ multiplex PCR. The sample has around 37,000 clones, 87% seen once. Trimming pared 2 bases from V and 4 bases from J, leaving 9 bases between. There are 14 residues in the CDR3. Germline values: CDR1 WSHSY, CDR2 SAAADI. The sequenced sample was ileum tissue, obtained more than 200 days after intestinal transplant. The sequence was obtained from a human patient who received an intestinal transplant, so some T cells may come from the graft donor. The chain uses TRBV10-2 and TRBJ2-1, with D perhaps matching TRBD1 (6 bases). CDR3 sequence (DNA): TGCGCCAGCAGTGAGCCGACAGGTTACAATGAGCAGTTCTTC. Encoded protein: CASSEPTGYNEQFF.